The TCR beta chain under discussion was sequenced for a study of cytomegalovirus exposure and HLA in healthy donors. General study points: Accounts indicate the classifier identified cytomegalovirus status with strong specificity and sensitivity. No immune exposure information besides CMV serostatus was available. According to the study, 160 or so TCR beta chains were cytomegalovirus-associated.

Primers for the PCR totalled 60 Vbeta and 13 Jbeta. TCRdb's copy holds only in-frame clones and misses some; the assay was immunoSEQ multiplex PCR. The sample includes roughly 100,000 clones, over 60% of them seen just once. A word on this clone: Its specificity is not known.

The CDR3 totals 12 residues. CDR1 is LNHDA and CDR2 is SQIVND in the germline V gene (reference sequence). With V trimmed by 9 bases and J by 5 bases, 4 bases remained unmatched. Sequencing was done on a sample of PBMCs. The TCR originated in a woman aged 18-29 years in good health and CMV-seropositive. V usage is TRBV19 and J usage is TRBJ1-5; TRBD1 matches 7 bases. The CDR3 loop reads CASGTADQPQHF. DNA of the CDR3: TGTGCCAGCGGGACAGCCGATCAGCCCCAGCATTTT.